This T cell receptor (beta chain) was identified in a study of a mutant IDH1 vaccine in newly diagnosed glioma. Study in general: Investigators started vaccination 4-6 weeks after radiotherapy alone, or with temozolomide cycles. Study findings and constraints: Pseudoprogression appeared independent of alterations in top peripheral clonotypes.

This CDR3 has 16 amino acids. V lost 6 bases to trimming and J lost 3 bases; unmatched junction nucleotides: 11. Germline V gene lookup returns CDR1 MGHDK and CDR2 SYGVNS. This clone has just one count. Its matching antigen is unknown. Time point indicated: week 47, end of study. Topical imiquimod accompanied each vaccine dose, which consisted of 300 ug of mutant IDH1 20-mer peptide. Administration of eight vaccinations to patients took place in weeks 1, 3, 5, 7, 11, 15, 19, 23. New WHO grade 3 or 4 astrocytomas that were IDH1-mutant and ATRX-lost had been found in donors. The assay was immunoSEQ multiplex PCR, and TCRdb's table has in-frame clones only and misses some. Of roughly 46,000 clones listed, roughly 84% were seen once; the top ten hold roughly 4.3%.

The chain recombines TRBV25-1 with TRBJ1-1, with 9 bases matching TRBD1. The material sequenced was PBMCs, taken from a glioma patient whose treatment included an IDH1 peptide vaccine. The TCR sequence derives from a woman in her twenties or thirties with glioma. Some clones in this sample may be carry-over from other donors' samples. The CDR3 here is CASRGPGQGGYTEAFF. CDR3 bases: TGTGCCAGCAGGGGGCCGGGACAGGGCGGGTACACTGAAGCTTTCTTT. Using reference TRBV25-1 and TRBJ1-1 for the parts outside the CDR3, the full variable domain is EADIYQTPRYLVIGTGKKITLECSQTMGHDKMYWYQQDPGMELHLIHYSYGVNSTEKGDLSSESTVSRIRTEHFPLTLESARPSHTSQYLCASRGPGQGGYTEAFFGQGTRLTVV.